This T cell receptor (beta chain) stems from a study of cytomegalovirus exposure and HLA in healthy donors (dated by TCRdb to the late 2010s). Background for the entire study: An earlier analysis of around 600 of the donors reported 250 to 350 Gb of sequence data and some 120 million unique TCR beta sequences from 150 million to 200 million T cells. An early release that covered roughly 600 HLA-typed donors contained around 330 gigabases of sequencing data and about 84 million unique TCR sequences. Of the approximately 400 genotyped donors, 65% to 90% were placed in the genetic ancestry cluster associated with self-reported Caucasian donors. The study aimed to test whether signatures of past pathogen exposure could be identified by cataloging public T cell receptors. The study profiled the T cell repertoires of 500 to 800 subjects by immunosequencing and related them to cytomegalovirus serostatus. A separate validation cohort of approximately 130 different subjects was used in addition to the approximately 700-subject first cohort. High-throughput TCR immunosequencing, statistical association of individual TCRs with disease status, and machine learning were combined to predict cytomegalovirus infection status. To study patterns of TCR occurrence, a later analysis re-analyzed previously published TCR beta repertoires from 550 to 800 donors and added high-resolution HLA genotyping. Rather than using new phenotypic data, the later analysis identified candidate immune exposures from TCR beta sequences and from how often those sequences occurred across donors. In an earlier analysis of more than 550 of the donors, high-throughput TCR beta sequencing was used to judge whether each TCR beta V gene segment behaved as functional or pseudogenic. Donor age, sex, ethnicity and CMV serostatus were compiled alongside the repertoire data. Genome-wide SNP genotypes for about 65% of the roughly 670 donors were used in a later genetic analysis, which treated that subset as a discovery cohort. Every discovery cohort repertoire had been produced on one sequencing platform. HLA typing covered class I and class II loci at four-digit resolution. The number of typed donors differed by locus: about 629-630 for A, B, C, DRB1 and DQB1; some 500 for DQA1; 600 to 610 for DPA1; and about 470 for DPB1. Because of strong linkage in the cohort, a handful of DR-DQ haplotypes were treated as single units for association and clustering. Across some 400 genotyped donors of the cohort, an average of about 240,000 unique TCR beta nucleotide sequences per donor were sequenced, and 15% to 20% of those sequences were non-productive. On the study overall, not on this receptor specifically: The cohort was sequenced for TCR beta chains only, and without alpha or paired-chain data the features that could be detected were limited. Several of the top co-occurrence clusters appeared to be linked to parvovirus B19, influenza, CMV and Epstein-Barr virus, according to a later analysis. The authors suggested that the approach could potentially be extended to other disease states and immunological phenotypes. Some IMGT-functional V segments, including TRBV6-2 and TRBV6-3, could not be told apart with the 87-base-pair reads, so those segments were excluded. Because counts were too low, about 17 rarely observed V segments, including chromosome 9 orphons, were excluded from the earlier analysis of several hundred of the donors. Most TCR sequences were seen in very few donors, while some public TCRs were found in many individuals. Strong co-occurrence of HLA alleles, especially DR and DQ, made assigning TCR associations to individual alleles difficult. Linkage disequilibrium might explain the correlated functional status among segregating V segments, but an unknown experimental factor could not be excluded. The only immune exposure information available for the cohort was CMV serostatus. Because some donors lacked HLA typing at each locus, the association tests relied only on the typed subset. In both the original and validation cohorts, the classifier was reported to diagnose cytomegalovirus status with high specificity and sensitivity. A further reported finding was that TCR beta sequences accurately predicted the HLA-A and HLA-B alleles for most subjects in the first cohort. The study listed 164 TCR beta chains as associated with cytomegalovirus. Sequencing depth was assumed to be roughly uniform across donors in the presence/absence analyses, though that assumption may not hold. A later analysis found that most CMV-associated TCR beta chains appeared HLA-restricted, with HLA associations seemingly driven largely by CMV exposure. Broadly in line with IMGT annotations, most TCR beta V segments showed up in productive rearrangements about 90% or about 30% of the time in an earlier analysis of several hundred of the donors. Specific HLA alleles were associated with about 17,000 TCR beta sequences at a false discovery rate of 0.05 in a later analysis. A group of highly shared sequence variants was considered likely to be a technical artifact of the sequencing pipeline. An association between a missense DCLRE1C variant and V-gene and J-gene trimming of TCR beta chains was found in a later genetic analysis and replicated in an independent cohort. In a later analysis, TCR association rates were found to vary across HLA loci, with the most associated TCRs seen for DRB1 alleles and the fewest for HLA-C alleles. Three of the identified cytomegalovirus-associated TCR beta chains were confirmed in vitro to be specific for cytomegalovirus antigens. In a later genetic analysis, fewer N-insertions in productive TCRs were reported among donors in an Asian-associated ancestry cluster than the roughly 700-donor mean. In a later analysis, HLA-associated TCR beta chains were found to be more clonally expanded and to have lower generation probabilities than equally common non-associated chains.

This clone was detected once. Its antigen is currently not known. No much larger clone exists at a distance of one base, and base qualities are not known. V is clipped by 3 bases and J by 5 bases, and the sequence between their germline boundaries is 19 bases long. The CDR3, from cysteine to phenylalanine, totals 16 residues. Just CDR3 DNA is preserved here, 48 bases in frame from base 1. CDR1 is given as KGHSH and CDR2 as LQKENI, both from the germline V gene. In total, approximately 690 healthy bone marrow donors made up the cohort. All cohort members were sampled while nominally healthy, although unrecorded immune exposures were likely present. The donor was CMV seropositive and belonged to the group of 250 to 300 seropositive cohort members. Each donor provided a peripheral blood sample, and peripheral blood mononuclear cells were used for TCR beta sequencing. The Qiagen DNeasy Blood Extraction Kit was used to extract genomic DNA from the blood cell samples.

Libraries were made using the immunoSEQ multiplex PCR assay. For the multiplex PCR, a mixture combining 60 forward primers for TCR Vbeta segments and 13 reverse primers for TCR Jbeta segments was used. The CDR3 region of rearranged TCR beta genes was amplified from genomic DNA with a multiplex PCR assay. Amplified TCR beta libraries were sequenced as 87-base-pair reads on the Illumina HiSeq System. On the study's bioinformatics: In a later analysis, some 80 million unique TCR beta chains were counted across the 500 to 850 repertoires, and roughly 10 million of these chains were shared by at least two donors. Raw reads were error-corrected and collapsed into unique sequences by a nearest-neighbor algorithm in which closely related sequences were merged to remove PCR and sequencing errors. Alignment of CDR3 sequences to IMGT reference sequences was used to assign V, D and J gene segments. For a sequence to be retained, a match of at least six nucleotides was required to both a V gene segment and a J gene segment. Rearrangements were called productive when the CDR3 lacked stop codons and stayed in frame with V and J; all others were non-productive. CDR3 was defined according to IMGT convention as the region running from the second conserved V-encoded cysteine to the conserved J-encoded phenylalanine. Sequences without an unambiguous match to a single V gene segment were excluded from the earlier analysis of almost 600 of the donors. In an earlier analysis of about 590 of the donors, a V segment was called functional when productive rearrangements were above 56.7%, and segregating when the standard deviation between donors exceeded 5%. To diagnose cytomegalovirus status from the catalog of TCR beta chain sequences, a statistical classification framework was built. A later analysis assigned V and J genes by comparing TCR nucleotide sequences with IMGT/GENE-DB human TR gene sequences. The TCRdist pipeline was used in a later analysis to assign CDR3 sequences and most-parsimonious VDJ recombination scenarios. In a later analysis, every TCR beta chain was defined by the combination of its CDR3 amino acid sequence and its V-gene family, and reads without a unique V-gene family were dropped. In a later analysis, approximately 590 highly shared, low-generation-probability nucleotide sequences were removed to address suspected cross-contamination and a sequencing artifact. In a later analysis, a clonal expansion index was calculated for each public chain from normalized within-repertoire ranks of inferred template counts. In a later analysis, generation probabilities were computed with a VDJ recombination model fitted to out-of-frame rearrangements, and the resulting probabilities were checked against IGoR. In a later analysis, TCR-TCR, TCR-HLA and TCR-CMV co-occurrence was scored with hypergeometric tests, and a repertoire-size bias correction was applied to TCR pairs. False discovery rates were estimated in a later analysis by permuting HLA or CMV assignments 20 times. In a later analysis, co-occurring TCRs were grouped using DBSCAN, with TCRdist sequence similarity added in when clustering inside HLA-allele-positive subsets. Co-occurrence clustering excluded repertoires with fewer than 30,000 or more than 120,000 public chains, plus five with anomalous nucleotide sharing. The immuneACCESS repertoire file appears here via TCRdb, limited to in-frame rearrangements. These files lack a portion of the clones; in checked studies, under half of the deficit traces to unresolved V genes, and the cause of the others is not known. For V, J and clone size, that table is used; D and trimming come from the DNA. In this sample the table shows under 300,000 clones, 80% to 85% of which occur a single time. The leading ten clones occupy less than 9% of the sample.

The V and J segments used are TRBV18 and TRBJ2-5; a tentative D match to TRBD2 spans 7 bases. This TCR derives from a woman in her sixties or seventies in good health and CMV-seropositive. What was sequenced was PBMCs. The nucleotide sequence is given as TGTGCCAGCTCACCGGGTGTGCGGGGGCATCTCGAGACCCAGTACTTC. Its translation reads: CASSPGVRGHLETQYF.